This entry lists 7 T cell receptor beta chains sequenced from one sample in a study of monozygotic twins with inflammatory bowel disease. TCRdb processed the 5' RACE reads again and assigns one entry to each CDR3 protein, with no DNA. This sample's clone table lists 300,000 to 400,000 distinct CDR3 sequences. The sample was blood. The receptors were sampled from a human donor with ulcerative colitis or Crohn's disease, or a healthy co-twin of an affected twin (not recorded which).

This chain links TRBV11-1 with TRBJ1-1. Per the germline V gene, CDR1 is SGHAT and CDR2 is FQDESV (reference sequence). The CDR3 extends over 13 amino acids. This CDR3 is CASSPRHNTEAFF.

V usage is TRBV5-1 and J usage is TRBJ2-7; the D gene TCRdb calls, TRBD2, cannot be checked with no DNA. The CDR3 has 14 residues. Per germline, CDR1 SGHRS and CDR2 YFSETQ. CDR3 sequence: CASSPSSDGYEQYF.

J is TRBJ2-1 and V is TRBV29-1; no DNA is available, so the TRBD2 call from TCRdb remains unchecked. CDR1 is SQVTM and CDR2 is ANQGSEA in the germline V gene. The CDR3 is 14 residues long. CDR3 protein: CSVHRWGSGGEQFF.

The chain carries TRBV5-4 and TRBJ2-3. The CDR3 spans 14 residues. Germline V CDR1 and CDR2: SGHNT, YYREEE (reference sequence). CDR3 sequence: CASSFITPTDTQYF.

This chain links TRBV20-1 with TRBJ2-1; TCRdb outputs TRBD2, but without DNA this stays unchecked. CDR1 is DFQATT, CDR2 SNEGSKA, per germline (reference sequence). This CDR3 spans 16 amino acids. The CDR3 region is CSARGTSGGSLDEQFF.

The chain recombines TRBV7-9 with TRBJ1-5. Germline V gene lookup returns CDR1 SEHNR and CDR2 FQNEAQ (reference sequence). The CDR3 is 12 amino acids. The CDR3 region is CASSWENQPQHF.

The V call is TRBV30, the J call TRBJ1-2. Germline V gene data show CDR1 as GTSNPN and CDR2 as SVGIG (reference sequence). The CDR3 runs to 16 residues. CDR3 amino acids: CAWSEYIQGVNYGYTF.